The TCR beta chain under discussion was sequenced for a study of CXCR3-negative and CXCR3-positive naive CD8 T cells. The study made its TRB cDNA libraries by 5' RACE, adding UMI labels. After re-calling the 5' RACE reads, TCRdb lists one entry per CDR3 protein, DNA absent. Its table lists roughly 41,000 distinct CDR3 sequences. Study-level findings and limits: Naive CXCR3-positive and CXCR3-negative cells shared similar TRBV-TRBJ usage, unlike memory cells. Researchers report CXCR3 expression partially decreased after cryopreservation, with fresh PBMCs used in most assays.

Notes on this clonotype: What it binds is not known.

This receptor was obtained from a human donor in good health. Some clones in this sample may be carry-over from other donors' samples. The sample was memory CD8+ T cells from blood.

This CDR3 is CASSLGLAGEREQYF. The V gene is TRBV11-3, the J gene TRBJ2-7; lacking DNA, the TRBD2 call made by TCRdb goes unchecked. CDR3 length: 15 amino acids. Germline lookup yields CDR1 SGHNT and CDR2 YENEEA. The complete variable domain, with remaining parts taken from reference TRBV11-3 and TRBJ2-7, reads EAGVVQSPRYKIIEKKQPVAFWCNPISGHNTLYWYLQNLGQGPELLIRYENEEAVDDSQLPKDRFSAERLKGVDSTLKIQPAELGDSAVYLCASSLGLAGEREQYFGPGTRLTVT.